This TCR beta chain was found in a study of identical twins. This clonotype appeared a few times. Its antigen is as yet unknown. V was clipped by 8 bases and J by 8 bases; unmatched bases: 6. This CDR3 has 12 residues. The study, taken as a whole, reports: Insertions were reduced in abundant cord blood beta clonotypes but not in memory repertoires. Invariant MAIT and iNKT cells are populations that could partly confound zero-insertion analyses.

TCRdb reanalysed the 5' RACE reads using MiXCR and keeps one entry per CDR3 protein. The sample has hundreds of thousands of distinct CDR3 sequences, approximately 8.3% seen once; the top ten hold less than 2%. The data also belong to a second study, concerning yellow fever vaccine responses in identical twins. That paper states: Twins' vaccine T cell responses reportedly seemed partly convergent and partly personalized.

This chain uses TRBV12-3 or TRBV12-4 with TRBJ1-2; 9 bases line up with TRBD1. The sample consisted of memory (CD45RO+) T cells sorted from blood. The TCR was taken from a woman aged 18-29 years in good health. The CDR3 is CASGQGSGGYTF. In DNA, the CDR3 is TGTGCCAGCGGACAGGGGTCGGGCGGCTACACCTTC.